These 3 T cell receptor beta chains originate from one sample sequenced in a study of OX40 agonist ivuxolimab in advanced cancers. Only in-frame clones appear in the TCRdb table, and some are missing; sequencing was by immunoSEQ multiplex PCR. The data hold 65,000 to 95,000 clones, with 86% observed a single time. Material: CD4+ or CD8+ T cells sorted from blood, obtained in a trial of the OX40 agonist ivuxolimab. The receptors shown here come from an adult with an advanced solid tumor such as melanoma, head and neck, liver or kidney cancer.

The chain employs TRBV2 and TRBJ2-5, with no clear D. Germline CDR1 and CDR2: SNHLY and FYNNEI. V was cut by 5 bases and J by 5 bases, with 6 bases left in between. The CDR3 consists of 11 residues. DNA of the CDR3: TGTGCCAGCAGTATTGATGAGACCCAGTACTTC. This gives the protein CASSIDETQYF.

V gene TRBV5-4 combines with J gene TRBJ2-3; D uncertain. The CDR3 has 15 residues. Germline V gene sequence: CDR1 SGHNT, CDR2 YYREEE (reference sequence). V was pared by 1 base and J by 0 bases, with 9 bases between. DNA of the CDR3: TGTGCCAGCAGCTTGAATCAGGTTAGCACAGATACGCAGTATTTT. This sequence encodes CASSLNQVSTDTQYF.

The chain uses TRBV6-5 and TRBJ1-2; D is perhaps TRBD1 (6 bases). V gave up 6 bases and J gave up 0 bases, with 14 bases separating them. Germline V CDR1 and CDR2: MNHEY, SVGAGI. This CDR3 region has 15 residues. CDR3 sequence: CASSSTWTANYGYTF. DNA of the CDR3: TGTGCCAGCAGCTCAACTTGGACAGCTAACTATGGCTACACCTTC.